This TCR beta chain was recovered during a study of blood T cells in healthy people across ages. The study recruited healthy Caucasian donors from Russia who were aged roughly 6 to 95. Germline-derived CDR1 and CDR2 are SGHTA and FQGNSA. The V end lost 3 bases, the J end lost 2 bases, and 11 bases lay between the germline ends. There are 14 residues in the CDR3. PCR was performed a second time for about 7 to 12 cycles using a sample-barcoded 5' primer and a J-beta primer mix. Each cDNA molecule received a tag from a template-switch adaptor that had 12 random nucleotides. Each of the samples gave a minimum of 3 million paired-end reads that contained CDR3. TCRdb reprocessed the 5' RACE reads with MiXCR, giving one entry per CDR3 protein. Of roughly 800,000 distinct CDR3 sequences listed, 58% are singletons. Study-wide findings and caveats: A strong correlation was found between TCR beta diversity and the percentage of naive T cells.

The sample holds a few counts of this clonotype. The target antigen is unknown. The rearrangement links TRBV7-2 to TRBJ2-7, with D perhaps TRBD2 (7 bases). This TCR came from a man aged 25 to 40 in good health. Input material: blood. In DNA form, the CDR3 reads TGTGCCAGCAGCTTTGAGGGGGGGACCTACGAGCAGTACTTC. Translating it yields CASSFEGGTYEQYF.